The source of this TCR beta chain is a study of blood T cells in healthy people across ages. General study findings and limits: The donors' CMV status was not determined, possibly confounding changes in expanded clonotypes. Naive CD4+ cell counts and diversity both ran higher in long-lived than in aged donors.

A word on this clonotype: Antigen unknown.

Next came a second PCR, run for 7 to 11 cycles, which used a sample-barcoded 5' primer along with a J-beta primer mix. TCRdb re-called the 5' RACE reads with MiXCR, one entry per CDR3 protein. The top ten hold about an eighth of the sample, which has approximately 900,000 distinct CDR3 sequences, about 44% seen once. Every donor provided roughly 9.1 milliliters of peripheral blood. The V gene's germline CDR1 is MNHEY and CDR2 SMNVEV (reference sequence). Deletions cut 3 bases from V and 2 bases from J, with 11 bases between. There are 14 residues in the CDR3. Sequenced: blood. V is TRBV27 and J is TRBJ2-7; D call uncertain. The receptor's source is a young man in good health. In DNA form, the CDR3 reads TGTGCCAGCAGTTTTGTGGGAAGCACCTACGAGCAGTACTTC. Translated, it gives CASSFVGSTYEQYF.